The present T cell receptor beta chain was sequenced within a study of TIL therapy for anti-PD-1-resistant metastatic lung cancer. The immunoSEQ assay was v3. Assay used: immunoSEQ multiplex PCR; TCRdb lists only in-frame clones, some missing. The sample contains about 59,000 clones, about 81% of which appear only once. Indicated time point: pre-treatment sample, taken before nivolumab and TIL therapy. This CDR3 contains 15 residues. CDR1 and CDR2 (germline): LGHNA, YSLEER. Trimming removed 5 bases at V and 2 bases at J, with 16 bases between. The receptor comes from a person aged 25 to 85 with non-small cell lung cancer. The material was blood, obtained at baseline. This chain links TRBV4-3 with TRBJ2-7; D gene uncertain. CDR3 DNA: TGCGCCAGCAGCAAAAGCCGGCAGTCGGCCTACGAGCAGTACTTC. This gives the protein CASSKSRQSAYEQYF.